Shown below are 27 T cell receptor beta chains from a single sample sequenced in a study of TIL therapy for anti-PD-1-resistant metastatic lung cancer. Time point of the sample: pre-treatment sample, taken before nivolumab and TIL therapy. The libraries were made with immunoSEQ v3. The data were produced by immunoSEQ multiplex PCR, yet TCRdb's version contains in-frame clones alone and is incomplete. The sample has about 44,000 clones, 70% to 85% seen once. Sequencing used blood, obtained at baseline. Every receptor here comes from a man between 65 and 85 years old with non-small cell lung cancer.

This clone came up once. The V call is TRBV13, the J call TRBJ1-2; the match to TRBD1 covers 8 bases. The germline CDR1 and CDR2 sequences are PRHDT and FYEKMQ (reference sequence). V trimming: 6 bases; J trimming: 8 bases; junction bases outside the gene matches: 8. The CDR3 contains 13 residues. In DNA form, the CDR3 reads TGTGCCAGCAGTCAGGACAGGGTACGGGGCTACACCTTC. It translates to CASSQDRVRGYTF. Full variable domain (remainder filled in from reference TRBV13 and TRBJ1-2): AAGVIQSPRHLIKEKRETATLKCYPIPRHDTVYWYQQGPGQDPQFLISFYEKMQSDKGSIPDRFSAQQFSDYHSELNMSSLELGDSALYFCASSQDRVRGYTFGSGTRLTVV.

This sequence joins TRBV5-1 and TRBJ2-3; 7 positions match TRBD1. V shed 6 bases, J shed 2 bases, and the junction held 6 bases outside the gene matches. CDR1 and CDR2 from the germline V gene are SGHRS and YFSETQ. This CDR3 comprises 14 residues. CDR3 protein: CASTRDSLTDTQYF. Written as DNA, the CDR3 is TGCGCCAGCACCCGGGACAGCCTCACAGATACGCAGTATTTT.

The chain joins TRBV5-1 to TRBJ2-3; the match to TRBD2 covers 12 bases. The V and J ends lost 2 bases and 4 bases, in that order; junction bases with no gene match: 5. Germline CDR1 reads SGHRS; CDR2 reads YFSETQ. CDR3 length equals 16 residues. The CDR3 here is CASSLRTSGTADTQYF. CDR3 nucleotides: TGCGCCAGCAGCTTAAGGACTAGCGGGACGGCAGATACGCAGTATTTT.

This chain uses TRBV25-1 with TRBJ1-3; 7 bases align to TRBD1. CDR1 and CDR2 (germline): MGHDK, SYGVNS. J was trimmed by 0 bases and V by 5 bases; bases with no gene match: 7. CDR3 size: 16 residues. The DNA of the CDR3 is TGTGCCAGCAGTCCAAATCAGGGGGTCTCTGGAAACACCATATATTTT. Protein: CASSPNQGVSGNTIYF.

This chain uses TRBV19 with TRBJ1-5, with TRBD1 identical over 10 bases. The J segment lost 2 bases and the V segment lost 7 bases, leaving 11 bases of the junction unmatched. The length of the CDR3 is 17 residues. The V gene's germline CDR1 is LNHDA and CDR2 SQIVND (reference sequence). CDR3 bases: TGTGCCAGTAATGCCGGGACAGGGGATTTTGGCAATCAGCCCCAGCATTTT. This translates into CASNAGTGDFGNQPQHF.

The chain uses TRBV2 and TRBJ2-5; TRBD1 is a possible D gene (6 bases). Trimming removed 3 bases at V and 4 bases at J, with 12 bases between. The CDR3 runs to 14 residues. Germline values: CDR1 SNHLY, CDR2 FYNNEI. The CDR3 is CASSDNRAGETQYF. The CDR3 nucleotides read TGTGCCAGCAGTGATAACAGGGCGGGAGAGACCCAGTACTTC.

The CDR3 coding sequence is TGCGCCAGCAGCCCGGACGGACCAACCGGGGAGCTGTTTTTT. It specifies CASSPDGPTGELFF. The V gene is TRBV5-1, the J gene TRBJ2-2, with D hard to call. Deletions cut 4 bases from V and 5 bases from J, with 12 bases between. Germline CDR1 and CDR2: SGHRS and YFSETQ. CDR3 length: 14 amino acids.

This chain links TRBV30 with TRBJ2-1; D remains unclear. The CDR3 has 13 residues. Germline CDR1 reads GTSNPN; CDR2 reads SVGIG (reference sequence). The germline V and J ends were trimmed by 3 bases and 3 bases, with 9 bases remaining between them. The CDR3 DNA sequence: TGTGCCTGGAGCAAAACCAGCTACAATGAGCAGTTCTTC. Its translation: CAWSKTSYNEQFF.

This clone was detected once. The rearrangement joins TRBV7-8 to TRBJ2-3; 8 nucleotides agree with TRBD2. This CDR3 has 14 amino acids. The junction had 4 bases not matched to a gene; V was cut back by 3 bases and J by 5 bases. Per the germline V gene, CDR1 is SGHVS and CDR2 is FQNEAQ. The CDR3 spells CASSLSGRVDTQYF. The CDR3 DNA reads as TGTGCCAGCAGCTTGAGCGGGAGAGTAGATACGCAGTATTTT.

The rearrangement uses TRBV4-2 and TRBJ1-1; D gene unclear. Germline loops: CDR1 LGHNA, CDR2 YNFKEQ. The V end lost 4 bases, the J end lost 5 bases, and 17 bases lay between the germline ends. The CDR3 is 15 amino acids. The CDR3 reads CASSPPAGRRTEAFF. The CDR3, as DNA: TGTGCCAGCAGCCCCCCCGCGGGCCGGCGGACTGAAGCTTTCTTT.

The chain employs TRBV7-9 and TRBJ1-2; D is unclear. The CDR3 totals 14 residues. Per germline, CDR1 SEHNR and CDR2 FQNEAQ (reference sequence). The V gene lost 5 bases and the J gene lost 8 bases, with 18 bases spanning the gap. The CDR3 DNA is TGTGCCAGCAGCCCAGAAAGACGAGACGAGGGCTACACCTTC. It translates to CASSPERRDEGYTF.

CDR3 sequence: CASSFRSENTEAFF. The CDR3 nucleotides are TGTGCCAGCAGTTTTCGTTCCGAGAACACTGAAGCTTTCTTT. This chain connects TRBV28 to TRBJ1-1; no clear D. With 3 bases removed from V and 1 base from J, the gap between germline ends came to 9 bases. The CDR3 has 14 amino acids. CDR1 and CDR2 (germline): MDHEN, SYDVKM. Variable domain in full (rest from reference TRBV28 and TRBJ1-1): DVKVTQSSRYLVKRTGEKVFLECVQDMDHENMFWYRQDPGLGLRLIYFSYDVKMKEKGDIPEGYSVSREKKERFSLILESASTNQTSMYLCASSFRSENTEAFFGQGTRLTVV.

The CDR3 bases are TGTGCCAGCAGCTTAGGCACAACTGGGGGGGCGTCGCACACCGGGGAGCTGTTTTTT. Protein product: CASSLGTTGGASHTGELFF. The V gene is TRBV7-9, the J gene TRBJ2-2, with D possibly being TRBD2 (7 bases). V lost 1 base and J 3 bases, leaving 21 bases between the germline ends. The CDR3 runs 19 residues. Germline CDR1 reads SEHNR; CDR2 reads FQNEAQ (reference sequence). Using reference TRBV7-9 and TRBJ2-2 for the parts outside the CDR3, the full variable domain is DTGVSQNPRHKITKRGQNVTFRCDPISEHNRLYWYRQTLGQGPEFLTYFQNEAQLEKSRLLSDRFSAERPKGSFSTLEIQRTEQGDSAMYLCASSLGTTGGASHTGELFFGEGSRLTVL.

The genes are TRBV4-1 and TRBJ2-1, with a weak D call TRBD2 (5 bases). V shed 3 bases and J shed 4 bases, with 10 bases lying between them. The CDR3 consists of 14 residues. CDR1 is MGHRA and CDR2 is YSYEKL in the germline V gene. CDR3 protein: CASSQIEGYNEQFF. The CDR3 DNA is TGCGCCAGCAGCCAGATTGAGGGATACAATGAGCAGTTCTTC.

The chain carries TRBV18 and TRBJ2-4; D is possibly TRBD1 or TRBD2 (6 bases each). CDR3 length: 16 residues. V gave up 1 base and J gave up 2 bases, with 12 bases separating them. The V gene's germline CDR1 is KGHSH and CDR2 LQKENI. Here the CDR3 reads CASSPLGGASKNIQYF. The DNA of the CDR3 is TGTGCCAGCTCACCACTCGGGGGCGCATCCAAAAACATTCAGTACTTC.

This sequence joins TRBV7-3 and TRBJ2-7, with D perhaps matching TRBD1 (5 bases). Germline V lookup: CDR1 SGHTA, CDR2 FQGTGA. The V end lost 1 base, the J end lost 3 bases, and 13 bases lay between the germline ends. The CDR3 totals 15 residues. This CDR3 reads CASSLKPTEGYEQYF. In DNA form, the CDR3 reads TGTGCCAGCAGCTTAAAACCGACAGAAGGCTACGAGCAGTACTTC.

V usage is TRBV30 and J usage is TRBJ2-7; 9 positions agree with TRBD2. Germline-derived CDR1 and CDR2 are GTSNPN and SVGIG (reference sequence). This CDR3 spans 15 amino acids. Trimming removed 1 base from V and 3 bases from J; junction bases left unmatched: 7. CDR3 sequence (DNA): TGTGCCTGGAGTGCCTCTAGCGGGATCCACTACGAGCAGTACTTC. Protein sequence: CAWSASSGIHYEQYF.

The chain has TRBV29-1 and TRBJ1-1; TRBD1 agrees at 9 bases. Germline lookup yields CDR1 SQVTM and CDR2 ANQGSEA. Trimming took 6 bases from V and 4 from J; bases not matched to a gene: 6. This CDR3 contains 13 residues. CDR3 nucleotides: TGCAGCGTACAGGGGGCGCGGGGCACTGAAGCTTTCTTT. Amino acid sequence: CSVQGARGTEAFF.

In its sample, this clone was seen a few times. The sample holds other DNA sequences that translate to the same CDR3. The CDR3 reads CASSTFRSGNTIYF. The CDR3 coding sequence is TGTGCCAGCAGTACGTTCCGCTCTGGAAACACCATATATTTT. The chain links TRBV28 to TRBJ1-3, with D unresolved. CDR1 and CDR2 from the germline V gene are MDHEN and SYDVKM. The CDR3 runs 14 residues. V shed 5 bases and J shed 0 bases, with 8 bases lying between them.

V and J are TRBV19 and TRBJ1-4, with 7 positions matching TRBD1. With 9 bases clipped from V and 7 bases from J, the junction kept 11 bases outside the gene matches. The CDR3 extends over 14 amino acids. Germline V gene sequence: CDR1 LNHDA, CDR2 SQIVND (reference sequence). This CDR3 reads CASRSPGGGEKLFF. For the CDR3, the DNA is TGTGCCAGCCGCTCCCCAGGGGGGGGTGAAAAACTGTTTTTT.

V usage is TRBV4-1 and J usage is TRBJ2-1, with unresolved D. The CDR3 loop spans 15 amino acids. CDR1 is MGHRA and CDR2 is YSYEKL in the germline V gene. With 0 bases removed from V and 9 bases from J, the gap between germline ends came to 15 bases. The CDR3 nucleotides are TGCGCCAGCAGCCAAGATCTTGGCAGATTCCGTGAGCAGTTCTTC. It is translated as CASSQDLGRFREQFF.

The chain carries TRBV15 and TRBJ2-3; 10 bases are shared with TRBD2. After removal of 0 bases from V and 3 bases from J, the junction contained 0 bases not matched to a gene. This CDR3 is built from 15 residues. Germline V CDR1 and CDR2: LNHNV, YYDKDF (reference sequence). As DNA, the CDR3 is TGTGCCACCAGCAGAGAACTAGCGGGAACAGATACGCAGTATTTT. This encodes CATSRELAGTDTQYF.

This chain joins TRBV15 and TRBJ1-1; tentative D call: TRBD1 (6 bases). Germline CDR1 and CDR2: LNHNV and YYDKDF (reference sequence). The CDR3 length is 14 residues. V was clipped by 6 bases and J by 5 bases, with 16 bases between them. Written as DNA, the CDR3 is TGTGCCACCAGGCGCGGGGGGGCACGTACTGAAGCTTTCTTT. Protein sequence: CATRRGGARTEAFF.

This clone was observed a handful of times. The genes are TRBV9 and TRBJ1-5; no clear D. Trimming took 0 bases from V and 1 from J, leaving 8 bases between them. Germline V lookup: CDR1 SGDLS, CDR2 YYNGEE. There are 15 residues in the CDR3. The CDR3 sequence is CASSVEGISNQPQHF. Written as DNA, the CDR3 is TGTGCCAGCAGCGTAGAGGGAATAAGCAATCAGCCCCAGCATTTT.

The chain links TRBV2 to TRBJ2-1; 12 bases agree with TRBD2. Germline V gene data show CDR1 as SNHLY and CDR2 as FYNNEI. V was clipped by 4 bases and J by 5 bases; unmatched bases: 0. This CDR3 is 14 amino acids long. CDR3 sequence: CASSGTSGNNEQFF. The CDR3 DNA reads as TGTGCCAGCAGTGGGACTAGCGGGAACAATGAGCAGTTCTTC.

The chain recombines TRBV11-1 with TRBJ1-1, with D hard to call. Trimming stripped 5 bases from V and 8 bases from J, with 15 bases between. Germline CDR1 is SGHAT and CDR2 is FQDESV (reference sequence). This CDR3 region has 13 residues. The CDR3 DNA sequence: TGTGCCAGCAGCCCAGAGCCTGGGCCAGAAGCTTTCTTT. Its translation: CASSPEPGPEAFF.

The chain links TRBV11-2 to TRBJ2-3; 11 nucleotides align to TRBD1. The V gene end was trimmed by 5 bases and the J gene end by 3 bases; junction bases not matched to a gene: 7. Germline CDR1 SGHAT, CDR2 FQNNGV. The CDR3 has 16 amino acids. CDR3 loop: CASSPQDRGLTDTQYF. The CDR3 DNA sequence: TGTGCCAGCAGCCCCCAGGACAGGGGGCTGACAGATACGCAGTATTTT.